The clone carrying this TCR beta chain was seen at least ten times. Its antigen is undetermined. What was amplified from RNA transcripts were TCR beta CDR3 regions. The HTBI set primed first-round TCR CDR3 RT-PCR. MiXCR, run by TCRdb on the multiplex PCR reads, gives a single entry per CDR3 protein. Of around 500,000 distinct CDR3 sequences listed, about 15% are singletons. The data were obtained in a study of T cells in Graves' hyperthyroidism and ophthalmopathy. Study-wide findings and caveats: Ophthalmopathy could be told apart from stable hyperthyroidism with a 13 V-J model. Most thyroid clonotypes expanded above 0.001 were also detected in blood.

The CDR3 extends over 14 amino acids. Germline loops: CDR1 SNHLY, CDR2 FYNNEI. V was clipped by 8 bases and J by 4 bases; unmatched bases: 7. Exclusion of a patient resulted from uncontrolled infection, other autoimmune disease, pregnancy or lactation. Clinical symptoms, serum thyroxine and TRAb, thyroid ultrasound and orbital computed tomography together formed the diagnostic basis. The TCR was taken from a woman in her 30s with Graves' ophthalmopathy. Sequencing was done on a sample of blood. The chain uses TRBV2 and TRBJ2-1, with 8 positions matching TRBD2. The CDR3 DNA reads TGTGCCAGCCGTCACCGGGAGGGGTACAATGAGCAGTTCTTC. Translating gives CASRHREGYNEQFF.